The clone carrying this T cell receptor beta chain has at least ten counts. The data derive from a study of tumor and adjacent non-tumor tissue in lung cancer. Trimming at V came to 2 bases and at J to 6 bases, leaving 3 bases not matched to a gene. The CDR3 is 15 residues long. Per the germline V gene, CDR1 is DFQATT and CDR2 is SNEGSKA (reference sequence). RNA was extracted from bulk tissue without any cell sorting. Distant lung tissue was collected more than 3 cm away from the tumor edge. The library came from three nested PCR rounds adapted from ARM-PCR protocols. TCRdb redid the calling of the multiplex PCR reads with MiXCR, one entry per CDR3 protein. Of some 80,000 distinct CDR3 sequences in the sample, roughly 80% were seen once.

The rearrangement joins TRBV20-1 to TRBJ2-1; 14 bases line up with TRBD2. The clonotype originates from a man in his 60s with non-small cell lung cancer. The sample comprised distant non-tumor lung tissue. The CDR3 region has the DNA TGCAGTGCTAGACCGGGACTAGCGGGGGTCAATGAGCAGTTCTTC. It specifies CSARPGLAGVNEQFF.